This T cell receptor (beta chain) was found in a study of T cell repertoires in cytomegalovirus infection. One entry per CDR3 protein results from TCRdb running MiXCR on the reads. The sample has around 290,000 distinct CDR3 sequences, about 26% seen once; the top ten hold about 15%. For this clonotype: The junction shows a germline mismatch at one end, possibly a read error.

This CDR3 contains 15 residues. Germline-derived CDR1 and CDR2 are LNHNV and YYDKDF (reference sequence). Sequencing was carried out using PBMCs. This TCR came from a human donor in good health (CMV status not recorded). Some clones in this sample may be carry-over from other donors' samples. This chain links TRBV15 with TRBJ1-2, with D possibly matching TRBD1 (6 bases). The CDR3 protein is CAASRDWGPVYGYTF. CDR3 DNA: TGTGCCGCCAGCAGAGATTGGGGGCCAGTCTATGGCTACACCTTC.